This entry lists 16 T cell receptor beta chains sequenced from one sample in a study of regulatory T cells in long-lasting Graves disease. Regarding time point: newly diagnosed GD, antithyroid drugs for less than 3 months. After RNA was extracted from PBMCs, the TCR library was made from it. Building of the TCR beta libraries involved iRepertoire HTBI primers and Arm-PCR of CDR3 regions. One entry per CDR3 protein results from TCRdb running MiXCR on the multiplex PCR reads. The sample consists of roughly 380,000 distinct CDR3 sequences, 15% to 18% of them appearing once. The sample consisted of peripheral blood mononuclear cells (PBMCs), taken at new diagnosis, from a patient treated with antithyroid drugs. The source of these receptors is a female donor with Graves disease.

This clonotype was seen many times. This chain uses TRBV27 with TRBJ1-2; 7 bases line up with TRBD1. The length of the CDR3 is 13 residues. Germline V gene sequence: CDR1 MNHEY, CDR2 SMNVEV (reference sequence). The trim removed 9 bases at V and 8 bases at J, leaving 12 bases unmatched. DNA of the CDR3: TGTGCCAGTTACTCGTTACAGGGGCAAGGCTACACCTTC. It specifies CASYSLQGQGYTF.

This clonotype was seen repeatedly, ten times or more. The rearrangement joins TRBV2 to TRBJ2-2; 7 nucleotides match TRBD2. There are 18 residues in the CDR3. Trimming took 6 bases from V and 0 from J; bases not matched to a gene: 13. Germline-derived CDR1 and CDR2 are SNHLY and FYNNEI. CDR3 sequence: CASRDLAAILANTGELFF. CDR3 bases: TGTGCCAGCAGGGACCTAGCGGCAATCCTCGCGAACACCGGGGAGCTGTTTTTT.

This clonotype was observed at least ten times. The genes are TRBV2 and TRBJ1-5; 12 bases line up with TRBD1. Germline trimming cut 5 bases from V and 1 base from J; bases unmatched to any gene: 6. The CDR3 runs to 17 residues. CDR1 is SNHLY and CDR2 is FYNNEI in the germline V gene. The CDR3 reads CASSRDRGPSSNQPQHF. CDR3 DNA sequence: TGTGCCAGCAGTCGGGACAGGGGGCCTTCAAGCAATCAGCCCCAGCATTTT. The full variable domain, completed using reference TRBV2 and TRBJ1-5, is EPEVTQTPSHQVTQMGQEVILRCVPISNHLYFYWYRQILGQKVEFLVSFYNNEISEKSEIFDDQFSVERPDGSNFTLKIRSTKLEDSAMYFCASSRDRGPSSNQPQHFGDGTRLSIL.

The rearrangement links TRBV10-3 to TRBJ2-1; 8 bases are shared with TRBD2. The J call is uncertain, as TRBJ2-5 better fits the DNA end. This CDR3 region has 13 residues. Germline V gene lookup returns CDR1 ENHRY and CDR2 SYGVKD. CDR3 loop: CATNSGAQETQYF. The CDR3, as DNA: TGTGCCACAAATAGCGGGGCTCAAGAGACCCAGTACTTC.

This clonotype has ten or more counts. V is TRBV10-3 and J is TRBJ2-2; a weak D match, TRBD2 (6 bases). Trimming stripped 8 bases from V and 5 bases from J, with 9 bases between. Per the germline V gene, CDR1 is ENHRY and CDR2 is SYGVKD. The CDR3 is 12 amino acids. CDR3 nucleotide sequence: TGTGCCATCGCGGGATTTACCGGGGAGCTGTTTTTT. Translating gives CAIAGFTGELFF.

This clonotype was observed a handful of times. It may be a read error: a sequence one base away is much more abundant. CDR3 in amino acids: CAGSQDRMEDEQFF. The CDR3 DNA sequence: TGTGCCGGCAGCCAAGACAGGATGGAGGATGAGCAGTTCTTC. The rearrangement links TRBV9 to TRBJ2-1, with a possible D match to TRBD1 (6 bases). The CDR3 covers 14 residues. Germline CDR1 and CDR2: SGDLS and YYNGEE.

This clonotype was recorded at least ten times. This rearrangement joins TRBV6-2 or TRBV6-3 to TRBJ2-5; 8 bases are a match to TRBD1. The CDR3 totals 18 residues. CDR1 is MNHEY and CDR2 is SVGEGT in the germline V gene. J lost 4 bases, V lost 0 bases, and 13 bases had no gene match. The CDR3 here is CASSYSMVLTGAAETQYF. The CDR3 DNA reads TGTGCCAGCAGTTACTCGATGGTTTTGACAGGGGCTGCAGAGACCCAGTACTTC.

This clonotype has just a few counts. The V gene is TRBV25-1, the J gene TRBJ2-5; D is unresolved. CDR1 and CDR2 from the germline V gene are MGHDK and SYGVNS. Trimming shortened V by 3 bases and J by 1 base, and 9 bases separated the two germline ends. The CDR3 covers 14 residues. CDR3 nucleotide sequence: TGTGCCAGCAGTGAGTCTCACAGCCAAGAGACCCAGTACTTC. Translation: CASSESHSQETQYF.

For this clonotype: Since a much larger clone is just one base distant, this may be a read error. This sequence joins TRBV7-9 and TRBJ2-1; no clear D gene. The ends were cut back, 5 bases at V and 10 bases at J, with 18 bases in the middle. This CDR3 is 14 amino acids long. The germline CDR1 and CDR2 sequences are SEHNR and FQNEAQ (reference sequence). CDR3: CASSATDTSYEQFF. CDR3 bases: TGTGCCAGCAGCGCGACCGATACCTCCTACGAGCAGTTCTTC.

CDR3 residues: CASSFAREAFF. The CDR3 coding sequence is TGTGCCAGCAGCTTCGCCCGAGAAGCTTTCTTT. V is TRBV7-9 and J is TRBJ1-1, with unresolved D. The ends were cut back, 3 bases at V and 8 bases at J, with 7 bases in the middle. CDR1 is SEHNR, CDR2 FQNEAQ, per germline (reference sequence). This CDR3 is 11 amino acids long.

The sample holds many counts of this clonotype. CDR3 bases: TGTGCCAGCCGGCAGGCTGGCTACACCTTC. Translation gives CASRQAGYTF. This chain joins TRBV6-2 or TRBV6-3 and TRBJ1-2; D remains ambiguous. CDR3 length equals 10 residues. The V gene lost 8 bases and the J gene lost 7 bases, with 8 bases spanning the gap. Germline V gives CDR1 MNHEY, CDR2 SVGEGT.

The rearrangement uses TRBV4-3 and TRBJ2-3; 11 bases are shared with TRBD1. Germline V gene data show CDR1 as LGHNA and CDR2 as YSLEER. J was trimmed by 5 bases and V by 4 bases; bases with no gene match: 8. This CDR3 is built from 16 residues. This chain's CDR3 is CASSLQAGTGGDTQYF. For the CDR3, the DNA is TGCGCCAGCAGCCTACAAGCCGGGACAGGGGGAGATACGCAGTATTTT.

This clonotype has at least ten counts. The chain is built from TRBV12-3 or TRBV12-4 and TRBJ2-7; D perhaps matches TRBD1 (6 bases). Trimming left V 2 bases short and J 2 bases short, with 10 bases between. This CDR3 is built from 14 residues. CDR3 in amino acids: CASSLYAGAYEQYF. The CDR3 nucleotides are TGTGCCAGCAGTTTATATGCAGGGGCCTACGAGCAGTACTTC.

This clonotype was picked up many times. The chain combines TRBV9 with TRBJ2-7, with TRBD1 matching over 9 bases. J gave up 5 bases and V 3 bases, and 9 bases lay outside the gene matches. The CDR3 covers 15 residues. Germline CDR1 is SGDLS and CDR2 is YYNGEE. The CDR3 spells CASSAGTGFYDEQYF. The CDR3 DNA reads as TGTGCCAGCAGCGCCGGGACAGGGTTTTATGACGAGCAGTACTTC.

This clonotype was recorded at least ten times. V and J are TRBV28 and TRBJ1-5; 10 positions agree with TRBD1. V shed 3 bases, J shed 6 bases, and the junction held 2 bases outside the gene matches. Germline V gene data show CDR1 as MDHEN and CDR2 as SYDVKM. The CDR3 extends over 14 amino acids. CDR3 DNA: TGTGCCAGCAGTTTGGGACAGGGGATTCAGCCCCAGCATTTT. Amino acids: CASSLGQGIQPQHF.

The genes are TRBV7-9 and TRBJ2-1; TRBD2 matches at 7 bases. The CDR3 loop spans 15 amino acids. Germline V gene lookup returns CDR1 SEHNR and CDR2 FQNEAQ (reference sequence). Unmatched junction bases numbered 4, after V lost 5 bases and J lost 0 bases. The CDR3 DNA reads as TGTGCCAGCAGCCAAACTAGCGCCTCCTACAATGAGCAGTTCTTC. Protein sequence: CASSQTSASYNEQFF. Full variable domain (remainder filled in from reference TRBV7-9 and TRBJ2-1): DTGVSQNPRHKITKRGQNVTFRCDPISEHNRLYWYRQTLGQGPEFLTYFQNEAQLEKSRLLSDRFSAERPKGSFSTLEIQRTEQGDSAMYLCASSQTSASYNEQFFGPGTRLTVL.